The clone carrying this TCR beta chain was seen repeatedly, ten times or more. Its specificity is not known. This sample was taken from a study of response to subunit inactivated influenza vaccine. Each CDR3 protein is one row after TCRdb ran MiXCR on the RT-PCR reads. The repertoire has under 800,000 distinct CDR3 sequences, approximately 15% of them found once; the top ten carry around 7%. Broader study findings: That few new T cells are recruited by each seasonal influenza vaccination was the authors' suggestion.

The CDR3 spans 16 residues. After removal of 4 bases from V and 5 bases from J, the junction contained 5 bases not matched to a gene. Germline-derived CDR1 and CDR2 are MNHNS and SASEGT. The receptor comes from a man aged 45-65 years who received an inactivated influenza vaccine. The sample was PBMCs from blood, taken 14 to 15 days before vaccination. The chain carries TRBV6-1 and TRBJ2-3; 14 nucleotides match TRBD2. The CDR3 DNA sequence: TGTGCCAGCAGTGCTGGACTAGCGGGGGGTGGAGATACGCAGTATTTT. Translating it yields CASSAGLAGGGDTQYF.